This TCR beta chain comes out of a study of blood T cells in healthy people across ages. Overall study context: Per two T cells, template switching captured roughly one barcoded beta molecule.

A remark on this clonotype: What it binds is not known.

Next came a second PCR, run for roughly 6 to 11 cycles, which used a sample-barcoded 5' primer along with a J-beta primer mix. Every cDNA was tagged by a template-switch adaptor with 12 random nucleotides. MiXCR, run by TCRdb on the 5' RACE reads, gives a single entry per CDR3 protein. The table lists about 1.1 million distinct CDR3 sequences, around two fifths of them singletons. The CDR3 length is 16 residues. CDR1 is SGHTA, CDR2 FQGNSA, per germline. Trimming took off 1 base at V and 2 bases at J, with 13 bases between the two ends. The study, taken as a whole, reports: Greater diversity and more naive CD4+ cells were seen in long-lived donors than in aged donors.

This chain links TRBV7-2 with TRBJ2-3; D perhaps matches TRBD1 (6 bases). Sequenced input: blood. The sequence was collected from a man younger than 30 in good health. The CDR3 loop is CASSLVPRGSTDTQYF. DNA of the CDR3: TGTGCCAGCAGCTTAGTTCCGAGGGGGTCCACAGATACGCAGTATTTT.